This record covers a single T cell receptor beta chain. What it binds is unknown. At one boundary the junction diverges from the germline segment, which might be a read error. The germline CDR1 and CDR2 sequences are SGHAT and FQDESV (reference sequence). This CDR3 has 17 residues. This sample is drawn from a study of CD8+CD57+ T cells in acquired aplastic anemia. The study's findings and limits: CD8+ Simpson's diversity in patients was not significantly different from that in controls. Patients had around 28 CD8+ CDR3 sequences in common with controls (the shared set).

TCR beta VDJ and CDR3 profiling used genomic DNA as template. Each CDR3 protein gets one entry after TCRdb re-called the reads with MiXCR. The sample lists roughly 150,000 distinct CDR3 sequences; roughly 43% were seen once. Sequencing was done on patients that had shown CD8+CD57+ cell expansion by flow cytometry. Therapy had not been given to patients before blood sampling. The TCR sequence derives from a human donor with aplastic anemia. The rearrangement uses TRBV11-1 and TRBJ2-7, with 11 bases lining up with TRBD2. The sequenced material came from sorted CD4+, CD8+, or CD8+CD57+ T cells (not recorded which) from PBMCs. The CDR3 loop reads CASSLAGGGVRFYEQYF. CDR3 DNA sequence: TGCGCCAGCAGCCTAGCGGGGGGCGGGGTTCGTTTCTACGAGCAGTACTTC.